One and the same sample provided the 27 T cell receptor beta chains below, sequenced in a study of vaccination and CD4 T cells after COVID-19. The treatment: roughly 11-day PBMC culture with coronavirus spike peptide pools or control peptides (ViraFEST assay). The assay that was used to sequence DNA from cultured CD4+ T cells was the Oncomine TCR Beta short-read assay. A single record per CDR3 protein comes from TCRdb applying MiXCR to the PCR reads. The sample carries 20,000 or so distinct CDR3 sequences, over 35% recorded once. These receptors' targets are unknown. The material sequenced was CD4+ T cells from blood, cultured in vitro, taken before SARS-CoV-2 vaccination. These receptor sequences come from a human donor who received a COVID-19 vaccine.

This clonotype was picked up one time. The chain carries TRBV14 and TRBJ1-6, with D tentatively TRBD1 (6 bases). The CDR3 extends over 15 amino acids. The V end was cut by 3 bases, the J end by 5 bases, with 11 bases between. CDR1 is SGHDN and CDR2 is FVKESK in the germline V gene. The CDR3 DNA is TGTGCCAGCAGCCATGCAACAGGGAATAATTCACCCCTCCACTTT. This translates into CASSHATGNNSPLHF.

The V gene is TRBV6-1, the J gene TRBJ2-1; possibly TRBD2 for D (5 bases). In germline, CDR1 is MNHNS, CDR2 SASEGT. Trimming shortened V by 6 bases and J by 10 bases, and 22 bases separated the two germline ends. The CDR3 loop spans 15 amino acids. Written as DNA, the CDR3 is TGTGCCAGCAGATCGACACGGACCCTAGCCTTAGAGCAGTTCTTC. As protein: CASRSTRTLALEQFF.

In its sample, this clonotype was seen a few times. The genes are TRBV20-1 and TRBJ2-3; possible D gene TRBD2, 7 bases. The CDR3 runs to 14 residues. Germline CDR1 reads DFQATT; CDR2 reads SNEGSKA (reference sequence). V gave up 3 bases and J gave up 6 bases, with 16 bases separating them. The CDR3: CSARGAGAPDTQYF. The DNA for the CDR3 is TGCAGTGCTAGGGGGGCGGGGGCCCCGGATACGCAGTATTTT.

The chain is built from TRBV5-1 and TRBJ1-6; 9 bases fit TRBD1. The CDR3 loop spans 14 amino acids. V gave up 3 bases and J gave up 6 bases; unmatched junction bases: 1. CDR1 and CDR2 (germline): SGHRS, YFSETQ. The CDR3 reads CASSSTGGNSPLHF. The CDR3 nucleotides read TGCGCCAGCAGCTCGACAGGGGGTAATTCACCCCTCCACTTT.

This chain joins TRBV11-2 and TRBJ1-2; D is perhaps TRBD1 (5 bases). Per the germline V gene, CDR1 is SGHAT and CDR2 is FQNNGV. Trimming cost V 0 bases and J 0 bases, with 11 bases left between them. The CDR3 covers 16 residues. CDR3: CASSLESGIANYGYTF. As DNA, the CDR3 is TGTGCCAGCAGCTTAGAATCAGGGATAGCTAACTATGGCTACACCTTC.

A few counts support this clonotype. The CDR3 DNA sequence: TGCAGTGCTAGGGCTATCACAGGGGACTATGGGTTCAATGAGCAGTTCTTC. It translates to CSARAITGDYGFNEQFF. The J gene is TRBJ2-1, the V gene TRBV20-1, with D perhaps assigned TRBD1 or TRBD2 (7 bases each). Deletions cut 3 bases from V and 6 bases from J, with 24 bases between. Germline loops: CDR1 DFQATT, CDR2 SNEGSKA (reference sequence). This CDR3 is 17 amino acids long.

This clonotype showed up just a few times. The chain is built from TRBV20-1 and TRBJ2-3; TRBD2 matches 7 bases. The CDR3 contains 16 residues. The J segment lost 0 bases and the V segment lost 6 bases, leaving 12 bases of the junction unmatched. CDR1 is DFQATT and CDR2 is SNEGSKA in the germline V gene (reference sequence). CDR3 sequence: CSAAPLYSGSTDTQYF. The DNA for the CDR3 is TGCAGTGCAGCCCCACTCTATAGCGGGAGCACAGATACGCAGTATTTT.

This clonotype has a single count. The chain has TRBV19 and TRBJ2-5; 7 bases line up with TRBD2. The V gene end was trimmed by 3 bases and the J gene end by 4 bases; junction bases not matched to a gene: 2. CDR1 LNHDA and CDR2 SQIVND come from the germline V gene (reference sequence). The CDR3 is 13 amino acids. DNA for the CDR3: TGTGCCAGTAGTATTTGGGAGGGAGAGACCCAGTACTTC. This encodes CASSIWEGETQYF. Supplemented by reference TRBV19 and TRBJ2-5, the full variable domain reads DGGITQSPKYLFRKEGQNVTLSCEQNLNHDAMYWYRQDPGQGLRLIYYSQIVNDFQKGDIAEGYSVSREKKESFPLTVTSAQKNPTAFYLCASSIWEGETQYFGPGTRLLVL.

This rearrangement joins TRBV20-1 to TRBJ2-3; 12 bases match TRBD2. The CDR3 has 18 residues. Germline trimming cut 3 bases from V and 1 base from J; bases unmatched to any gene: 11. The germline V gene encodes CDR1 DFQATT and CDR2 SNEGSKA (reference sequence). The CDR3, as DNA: TGCAGTGCTAGCGCCCCTAGCGGGGGGGCCCAGGGCACAGATACGCAGTATTTT. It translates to CSASAPSGGAQGTDTQYF.

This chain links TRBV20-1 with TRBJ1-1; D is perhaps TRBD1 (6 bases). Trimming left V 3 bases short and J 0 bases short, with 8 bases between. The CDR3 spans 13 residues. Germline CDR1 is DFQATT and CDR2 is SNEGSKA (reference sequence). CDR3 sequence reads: CSARGQLNTEAFF. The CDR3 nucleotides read TGCAGTGCTAGGGGACAACTGAACACTGAAGCTTTCTTT.

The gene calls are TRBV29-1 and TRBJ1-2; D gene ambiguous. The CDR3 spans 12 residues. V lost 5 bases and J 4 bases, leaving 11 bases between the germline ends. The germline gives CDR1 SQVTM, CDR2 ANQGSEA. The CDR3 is CSVRREGYGYTF. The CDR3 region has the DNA TGCAGCGTTAGGAGGGAGGGCTATGGCTACACCTTC.

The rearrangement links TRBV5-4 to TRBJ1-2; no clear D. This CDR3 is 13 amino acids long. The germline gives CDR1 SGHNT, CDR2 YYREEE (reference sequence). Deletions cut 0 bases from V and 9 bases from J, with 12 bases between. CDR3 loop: CASSLGGRLSYTF. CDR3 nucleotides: TGTGCCAGCAGCTTGGGAGGGAGATTGAGCTACACCTTC.

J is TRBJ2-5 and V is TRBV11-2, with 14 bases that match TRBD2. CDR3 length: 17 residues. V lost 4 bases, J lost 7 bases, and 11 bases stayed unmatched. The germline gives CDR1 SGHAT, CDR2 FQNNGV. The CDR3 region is CASSSTSGGADSGTQYF. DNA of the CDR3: TGTGCCAGCAGCTCGACTAGCGGGGGGGCTGACAGTGGGACCCAGTACTTC.

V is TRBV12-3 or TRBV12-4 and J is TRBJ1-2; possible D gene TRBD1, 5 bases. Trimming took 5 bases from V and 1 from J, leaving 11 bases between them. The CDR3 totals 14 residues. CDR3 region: CASSLRGINYGYTF. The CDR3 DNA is TGTGCCAGCAGTCTCCGGGGGATTAACTATGGCTACACCTTC.

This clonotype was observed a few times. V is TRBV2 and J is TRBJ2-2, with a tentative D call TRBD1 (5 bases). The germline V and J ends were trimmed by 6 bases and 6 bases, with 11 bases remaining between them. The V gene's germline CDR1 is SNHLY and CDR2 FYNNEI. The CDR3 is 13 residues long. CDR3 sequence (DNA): TGTGCCAGCAGCGGCAGGGTGCCCGGGGAGCTGTTTTTT. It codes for CASSGRVPGELFF.

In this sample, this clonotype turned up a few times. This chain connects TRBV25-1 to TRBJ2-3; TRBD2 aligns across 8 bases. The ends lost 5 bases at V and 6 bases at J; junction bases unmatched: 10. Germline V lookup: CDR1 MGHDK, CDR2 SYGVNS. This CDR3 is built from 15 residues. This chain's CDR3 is CASSPGGVLRDTQYF. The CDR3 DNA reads TGTGCCAGCAGTCCCGGGGGGGTCTTGAGGGATACGCAGTATTTT.

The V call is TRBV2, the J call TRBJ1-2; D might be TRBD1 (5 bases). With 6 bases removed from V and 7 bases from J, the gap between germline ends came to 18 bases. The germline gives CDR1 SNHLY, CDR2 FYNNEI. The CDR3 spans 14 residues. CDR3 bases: TGTGCCAGCAGCCTAACCGCAGGGTTTGGTGGCTACACCTTC. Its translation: CASSLTAGFGGYTF.

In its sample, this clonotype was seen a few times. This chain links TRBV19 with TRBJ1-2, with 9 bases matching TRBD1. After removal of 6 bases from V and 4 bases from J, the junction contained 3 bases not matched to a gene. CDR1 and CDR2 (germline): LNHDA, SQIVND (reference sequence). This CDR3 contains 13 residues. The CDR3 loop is CASSRQGGYGYTF. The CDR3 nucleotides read TGTGCCAGTAGCCGACAGGGGGGCTATGGCTACACCTTC.

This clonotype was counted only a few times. DNA for the CDR3: TGTGCCAGCAGTTCCCGACAATATAATTCACCCCTCCACTTT. Translating gives CASSSRQYNSPLHF. The chain joins TRBV6-5 to TRBJ1-6; D not certain. The CDR3 spans 14 residues. Germline V gives CDR1 MNHEY, CDR2 SVGAGI. Trimming took 4 bases from V and 4 from J, leaving 8 bases between them.

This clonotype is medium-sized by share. The CDR3 DNA follows: TGTGCCAGCAGTCAAACCACAGACAGCCTGGGGTCGGAGACCCAGTACTTC. Translation: CASSQTTDSLGSETQYF. The rearrangement joins TRBV6-1 to TRBJ2-5, with a tentative D call TRBD1 (5 bases). The CDR3 extends over 17 amino acids. Germline CDR1 is MNHNS and CDR2 is SASEGT. Trimming cost V 5 bases and J 5 bases, with 24 bases left between them.

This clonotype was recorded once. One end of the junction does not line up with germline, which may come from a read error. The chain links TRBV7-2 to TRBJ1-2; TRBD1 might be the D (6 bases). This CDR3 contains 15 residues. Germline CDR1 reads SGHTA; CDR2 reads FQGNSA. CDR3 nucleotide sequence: TGTGCCAGCAACTTAGGGGGGGGTATGAGTTATGGCTACACCTTC. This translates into CASNLGGGMSYGYTF.

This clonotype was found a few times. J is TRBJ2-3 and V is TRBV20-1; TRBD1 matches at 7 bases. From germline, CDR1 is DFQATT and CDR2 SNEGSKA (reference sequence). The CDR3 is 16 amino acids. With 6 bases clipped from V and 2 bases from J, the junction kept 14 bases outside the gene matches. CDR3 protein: CSAPPGGVGVTDTQYF. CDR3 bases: TGCAGTGCCCCCCCAGGGGGTGTCGGGGTCACAGATACGCAGTATTTT.

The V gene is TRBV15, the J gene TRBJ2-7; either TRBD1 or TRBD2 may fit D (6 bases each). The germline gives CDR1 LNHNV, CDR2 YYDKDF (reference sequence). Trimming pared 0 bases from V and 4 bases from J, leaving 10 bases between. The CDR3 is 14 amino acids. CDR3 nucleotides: TGTGCCACCAGCAGAGACATAGGGGGGTACGAGCAGTACTTC. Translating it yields CATSRDIGGYEQYF.

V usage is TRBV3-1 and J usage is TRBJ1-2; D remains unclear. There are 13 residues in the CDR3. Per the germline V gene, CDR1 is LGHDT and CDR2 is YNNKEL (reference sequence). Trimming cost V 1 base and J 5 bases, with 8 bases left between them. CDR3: CASSQGRSYGYTF. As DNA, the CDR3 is TGTGCCAGCAGCCAAGGGAGGTCGTATGGCTACACCTTC.

CDR3 bases: TGTGCCAGCTCATCCTCCAGGGGGCGTGTAGAGACCCAGTACTTC. Translating gives CASSSSRGRVETQYF. The chain is built from TRBV18 and TRBJ2-5; 8 bases align to TRBD1. Germline loops: CDR1 KGHSH, CDR2 LQKENI. CDR3 length: 15 amino acids. The V gene end was trimmed by 5 bases and the J gene end by 4 bases; junction bases not matched to a gene: 9.

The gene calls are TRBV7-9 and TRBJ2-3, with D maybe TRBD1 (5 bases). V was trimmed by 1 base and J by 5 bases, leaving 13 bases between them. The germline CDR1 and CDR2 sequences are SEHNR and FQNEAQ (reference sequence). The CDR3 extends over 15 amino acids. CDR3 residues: CASSLVQGRRDTQYF. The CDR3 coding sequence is TGTGCCAGCAGCTTAGTGCAGGGAAGGAGAGATACGCAGTATTTT. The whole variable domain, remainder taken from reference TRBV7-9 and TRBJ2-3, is DTGVSQNPRHKITKRGQNVTFRCDPISEHNRLYWYRQTLGQGPEFLTYFQNEAQLEKSRLLSDRFSAERPKGSFSTLEIQRTEQGDSAMYLCASSLVQGRRDTQYFGPGTRLTVL.

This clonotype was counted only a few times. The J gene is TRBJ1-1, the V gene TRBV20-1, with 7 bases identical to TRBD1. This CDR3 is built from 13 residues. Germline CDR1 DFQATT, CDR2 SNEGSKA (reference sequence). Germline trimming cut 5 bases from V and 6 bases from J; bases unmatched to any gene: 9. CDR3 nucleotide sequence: TGCAGTGCTCCGCGACAGGGAAACCCTGAAGCTTTCTTT. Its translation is CSAPRQGNPEAFF.